This TCR beta chain comes out of a study of glioma-infiltrating T cells. Using RNA template, CDR3s of TCR alpha and beta were amplified with iRepertoire arm-PCR. TCRdb itself ran the multiplex PCR reads through MiXCR, one entry per CDR3 protein. The table includes 150,000 to 200,000 distinct CDR3 sequences, under 55% detected once. Comments on this clonotype: This may arise from a read error, as a much more abundant clone is one base away.

The CDR3 sequence is 11 residues long. Germline loops: CDR1 MDHEN, CDR2 SYDVKM. Trimming removed 8 bases from V and 9 bases from J, with 11 bases in between. This TCR came from a human donor with low-grade glioma or glioblastoma, undergoing nonglioma brain surgery, or in good health (not recorded which). The gene calls are TRBV28 and TRBJ2-1; TRBD2 might be the D (5 bases). The sequencing sample was made of glioma tissue, nonneoplastic brain tissue, or PBMCs (not recorded which). The CDR3 coding sequence is TGTGCCAGCGAGGGCCAGTCTGAGCAGTTCTTC. As protein: CASEGQSEQFF.